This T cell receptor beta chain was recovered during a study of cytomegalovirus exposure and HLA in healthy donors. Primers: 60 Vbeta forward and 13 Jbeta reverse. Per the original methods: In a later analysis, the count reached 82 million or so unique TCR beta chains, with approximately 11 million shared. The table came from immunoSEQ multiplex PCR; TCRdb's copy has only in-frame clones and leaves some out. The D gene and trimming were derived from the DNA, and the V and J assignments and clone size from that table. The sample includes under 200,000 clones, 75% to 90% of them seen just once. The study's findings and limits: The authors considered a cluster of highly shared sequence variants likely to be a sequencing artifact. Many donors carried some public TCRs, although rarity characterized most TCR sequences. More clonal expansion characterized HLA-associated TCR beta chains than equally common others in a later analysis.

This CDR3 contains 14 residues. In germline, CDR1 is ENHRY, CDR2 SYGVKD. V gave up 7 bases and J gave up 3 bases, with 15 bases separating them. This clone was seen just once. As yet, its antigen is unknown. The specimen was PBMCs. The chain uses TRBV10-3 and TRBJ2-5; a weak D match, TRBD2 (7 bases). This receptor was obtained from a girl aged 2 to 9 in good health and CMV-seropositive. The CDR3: CAINGGRREETQYF. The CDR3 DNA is TGTGCCATCAACGGGGGGCGGAGGGAAGAGACCCAGTACTTC.